This TCR beta chain comes out of a study of shared clonotypes between healthy human individuals. This clone was counted a single time. Other DNA sequences in the sample encode the same CDR3. Here immunoSEQ multiplex PCR was the method, and the copy in TCRdb shows in-frame clones only, minus some. In the table there are around 2.5 million clones, 80% to 95% of which are singletons. CDR1 and CDR2 from the germline V gene are LGHNA and YSLEER. V lost 4 bases and J 1 base, leaving 15 bases between the germline ends. The CDR3 is 16 amino acids. The source material was naive CD4+ T cells from PBMCs. Regarding subset: CD45RA+ positively selected. This TCR derives from a man between 18 and 35 years old in good health. Some clones in this sample may be carry-over from other donors' samples. V gene TRBV4-3 combines with J gene TRBJ2-3; no firm D call. The CDR3 nucleotides are TGCGCCAGCAGCCCCGTAGGTGGCGGTCGCACAGATACGCAGTATTTT. Encoded protein: CASSPVGGGRTDTQYF.